This T cell receptor (beta chain) was identified during a study of response to subunit inactivated influenza vaccine (dated by TCRdb to 2017 to 2018). The study in broad terms: The study used deep quantitative T cell receptor repertoire profiling to track responses to a trivalent subunit inactivated influenza vaccine. Overall study outcomes, separate from this receptor: It was suggested by the authors that each seasonal influenza vaccination may recruit only a limited number of new T cells.

Ends trimmed: V by 10 bases, J by 5 bases; bases unmatched to a gene: 8. CDR1 LNHDA and CDR2 SQIVND are derived from the germline V gene (reference sequence). CDR3 length: 13 amino acids, cysteine to phenylalanine. This entry keeps only the CDR3 DNA: 39 bases, framed from base 1. Notes on this clonotype: This clone's antigen is unknown. Per-base quality was not reported, and no clone a single base away is much larger than it.

Libraries were constructed by RT-PCR. Sequencing was carried out with an Illumina HiSeq 2500. TCRdb trimmed public reads at Q25 via fastp, called clones via MiXCR and kept in-frame beta chains. Each CDR3 protein gets just one entry, which takes the most common genes and DNA from the rows behind it. For this sample there are roughly 620,000 distinct CDR3 sequences; over 9% appear just once. Of the sample, roughly 11% falls within the top ten clones. The same data also contributed to another study, on T cells expressing NK-cell markers. The second study's authors report: 5'RACE template switching, by which a universal primer site and unique molecular identifiers were added, was used to make TCR beta cDNA libraries. In sorted CD3+CD56+NKG2C+, CD3+CD56+NKG2C- and CD3+CD56-NKG2C+ T-cell subsets from 7 to 9 donors, TCR beta-chain repertoires were profiled. Of the eight sequenced donors, seven were found to be HCMV-seropositive and one was found to be HCMV-seronegative. To restrict sorting to alphabetaTCR-expressing T cells, an anti-gammadeltaTCR antibody was added in several experiments. For roughly six donors, the dominant CD3+CD56+NKG2C+ clonotypes were among the top 10 CD8+ clonotypes and accounted for about 1.0-7.5% of CD8+ T cells. Those dominant clonotypes were again the most abundant among CD3+CD56-NKG2C+ cells in a handful of donors, at about 25-60.1%. It remained unclear whether the expanded NKG2C-expressing T cell clones were specific for HCMV antigens. All eight donors whose samples were sequenced were randomly selected healthy volunteers, three of them men and five women. A commercial ELISA kit detecting HCMV-specific IgG in serum was used to determine HCMV serostatus. Peripheral blood mononuclear cells were isolated from blood by Ficoll density gradient centrifugation. Bulk peripheral blood T-cell repertoires were additionally sequenced from unsorted PBMC for about 6 donors. cDNA synthesis was primed from the TCR beta constant segment, followed by two successive PCR amplification steps. Illumina HiSeq 2000/2500, MiSeq or NextSeq was used to sequence libraries as 2 x 150 bp reads. Reads were demultiplexed and grouped by UMI with MIGEC, and clonotypes were assembled and quantified with MiTCR. Only TCR cDNA sequences supported by at least two reads were kept to exclude erroneous sequences. Downstream repertoire analysis used the tcR package, and clonotypes were matched across fractions by CDR3 nucleotide sequence plus V segment. VDJmatch was used to annotate antigen specificity against VDJdb, with one amino acid substitution in CDR3 permitted.

This clonotype was obtained from a man in his fifties who received an inactivated influenza vaccine. Donor details come from another sample of the same person, matched by shared clones. Specimen: PBMCs from blood, collected on the day of vaccination. The V and J genes are TRBV19 and TRBJ1-3; 7 bases in between match TRBD1. The DNA sequence reads TGTGCCACCTCCCGGGACAGCCGAAACACCATATATTTT. Its protein is CATSRDSRNTIYF.